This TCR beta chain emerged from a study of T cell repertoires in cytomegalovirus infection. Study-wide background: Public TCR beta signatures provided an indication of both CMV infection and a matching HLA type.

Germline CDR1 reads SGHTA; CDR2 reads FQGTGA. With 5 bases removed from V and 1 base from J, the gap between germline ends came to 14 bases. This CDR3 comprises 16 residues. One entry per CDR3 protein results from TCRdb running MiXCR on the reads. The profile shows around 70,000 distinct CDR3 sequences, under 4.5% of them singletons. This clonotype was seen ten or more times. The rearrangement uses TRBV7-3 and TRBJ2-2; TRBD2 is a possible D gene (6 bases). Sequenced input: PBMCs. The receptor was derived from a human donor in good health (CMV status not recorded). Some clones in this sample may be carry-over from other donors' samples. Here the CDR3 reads CASSQSGGVNTGELFF. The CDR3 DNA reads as TGTGCCAGCAGCCAGAGTGGAGGGGTGAACACCGGGGAGCTGTTTTTT.